Listed below are T cell receptor beta chains from one sample, sequenced in a study of cytomegalovirus exposure and HLA in healthy donors. TCRdb's table, derived via immunoSEQ multiplex PCR, lists solely in-frame clones and lacks some. The table shows about 140,000 clones, with about 80% occurring only once. The material sequenced was PBMCs. The source is a male donor in good health and CMV-seropositive. CDR3s include the opening cysteine and the closing phenylalanine or tryptophan. D genes are given only for firm matches. Not all rows give a size; the values are once, few, many and, for expanded clones, a class.

>.|TRBD1|TRBV6-5|TRBJ2-1
CASSQDRVLSGQFF
TGTGCCAGCAGTCAGGACAGGGTTTTATCAGGGCAGTTCTTC
>.|TRBD1|TRBV5-4|TRBJ2-7
CASSLAGTGSEYEQYF
TGTGCCAGCAGCTTGGCCGGGACAGGGAGTGAGTACGAGCAGTACTTC
>.|TRBD1|TRBV19|TRBJ1-1
CASSISNRGRTEAFF
TGTGCCAGTAGTATCTCGAACAGGGGGCGAACTGAAGCTTTCTTT
>.|TRBD1|TRBV7-3|TRBJ2-7
CASSPAGTGRYEQYF
TGTGCCAGCAGCCCGGCCGGGACAGGACGCTACGAGCAGTACTTC
>.|.|TRBV21-1|TRBJ1-5
CAAVGQGSNQPQHF
.
>.|TRBD1|TRBV7-2|TRBJ2-7
CASSSHPGGEQYF
TGTGCCAGCAGCTCCCACCCAGGGGGCGAGCAGTACTTC
>.|.|TRBV9|TRBJ1-2
CASSESRGGGYTF
TGTGCCAGCAGCGAGTCCAGGGGCGGCGGCTACACCTTC
>.|.|TRBV5-8|TRBJ1-5
CASSLAGYSNQPQHF
TGTGCCAGCAGCTTGGCGGGTTATAGCAATCAGCCCCAGCATTTT
>.|.|TRBV7-3|TRBJ2-2
CASSFTSSNPGELFF
TGTGCCAGCAGCTTCACTAGTAGCAATCCCGGGGAGCTGTTTTTT
>.|TRBD2|TRBV5-1|TRBJ2-3
CASSLWVSGGATDTQYF
TGCGCCAGCAGCTTGTGGGTCAGCGGGGGGGCCACAGATACGCAGTATTTT
>few|TRBD1|TRBV19|TRBJ2-7
CASSDGQGIEQYF
TGTGCCAGTAGTGACGGACAGGGGATCGAGCAGTACTTC
>.|.|TRBV4-1|TRBJ2-1
CASSHDPTPEQFF
TGCGCCAGCAGCCACGACCCGACTCCAGAGCAGTTCTTC
>.|.|TRBV6-5|TRBJ2-7
CASSQPLQGTYEQYF
TGTGCCAGCAGCCAACCCTTACAGGGCACCTACGAGCAGTACTTC
>.|TRBD1|TRBV2|TRBJ2-2
CASREQGTAFF
TGTGCCAGCAGAGAACAGGGGACAGCGTTTTTT
>.|.|TRBV7-9|TRBJ2-7
CASEVGGVYEQYF
TGTGCCAGCGAGGTAGGAGGAGTCTACGAGCAGTACTTC
>.|.|TRBV5-5|TRBJ2-3
CASSLYGVPTDTQYF
TGTGCCAGCAGCTTGTACGGGGTTCCCACAGATACGCAGTATTTT
>.|TRBD1|TRBV14|TRBJ2-2
CASSWTGNTGELFF
TGTGCCAGCAGCTGGACAGGGAACACCGGGGAGCTGTTTTTT
>.|.|TRBV11-2|TRBJ1-1
CASSSRQTPNTEAFF
TGTGCCAGCAGCTCTAGACAGACCCCGAACACTGAAGCTTTCTTT
>few|.|TRBV28|TRBJ2-3
CASTADTDTQYF
TGTGCCAGCACCGCGGACACAGATACGCAGTATTTT
>.|TRBD1|TRBV4-1|TRBJ1-6
CASSHEGQGVGGSPLHF
TGCGCCAGCAGCCACGAGGGACAGGGGGTGGGAGGTTCACCCCTCCACTTT
>few|TRBD1|TRBV2|TRBJ2-1
CATGRDRGPVGDNEQFF
TGTGCCACCGGCCGGGACAGGGGACCGGTGGGAGACAATGAGCAGTTCTTC
>once|TRBD2|TRBV2|TRBJ2-1
CASRPRTSGGLNEQFF
TGTGCCAGCAGGCCCAGGACTAGCGGGGGGCTCAATGAGCAGTTCTTC
>.|TRBD2|TRBV6-1|TRBJ2-1
CASTLLAGAENEQFF
TGTGCCAGCACCCTGTTAGCGGGAGCGGAAAATGAGCAGTTCTTC
>.|.|TRBV19|TRBJ1-5
CASSITISNQPQHF
TGTGCCAGTAGTATAACAATTAGCAATCAGCCCCAGCATTTT
>.|TRBD1|TRBV7-9|TRBJ1-2
CASSLDRDGYTF
TGTGCCAGCAGTTTAGACAGGGATGGCTACACCTTC
>.|.|TRBV7-6|TRBJ2-1
CASSLEASSSYNEQFF
TGTGCCAGCAGCTTAGAAGCGTCCAGCTCCTACAATGAGCAGTTCTTC
>few|TRBD2|TRBV2|TRBJ2-1
CASSQPGLAGSFNEQFF
TGTGCCAGCAGTCAGCCGGGACTAGCGGGATCTTTCAATGAGCAGTTCTTC
>.|.|TRBV11-2|TRBJ2-1
CASSSPASVFVSSYNEQFF
TGTGCCAGCAGCTCCCCCGCTAGCGTCTTCGTAAGCTCCTACAATGAGCAGTTCTTC
>.|TRBD1|TRBV28|TRBJ2-3
CASSFGTESTDTQYF
TGTGCCAGCAGTTTCGGGACAGAGAGCACAGATACGCAGTATTTT
>.|.|TRBV5-6|TRBJ2-1
CASSLEGSYNEQFF
TGTGCCAGCAGCTTGGAGGGGTCGTACAATGAGCAGTTCTTC
>.|TRBD2|TRBV11-1|TRBJ2-2
CASSPGLAGGSTGELFF
TGTGCCAGCAGCCCAGGACTAGCGGGGGGAAGCACCGGGGAGCTGTTTTTT
>.|TRBD2|TRBV4-1|TRBJ2-3
CASSLTREGQTDTQYF
TGCGCCAGCAGCCTAACGCGGGAGGGTCAGACAGATACGCAGTATTTT
>few|.|TRBV7-9|TRBJ1-4
CASSPRANNEKLFF
TGTGCCAGCAGCCCACGAGCAAATAATGAAAAACTGTTTTTT
>.|.|TRBV5-4|TRBJ2-2
CASSLSGAGELFF
TGTGCCAGCAGCCTGTCGGGGGCCGGGGAGCTGTTTTTT
>.|TRBD2|TRBV5-1|TRBJ2-1
CASSLDSGGAPTEQFF
TGCGCCAGCAGCTTGGATAGCGGGGGGGCCCCTACTGAGCAGTTCTTC
>.|.|TRBV4-2|TRBJ2-1
CASSQHAANEQFF
TGTGCCAGCAGCCAACATGCGGCCAATGAGCAGTTCTTC
>.|.|TRBV7-8|TRBJ1-5
CASSLARRNQPQHF
TGTGCCAGCAGCTTAGCGCGCCGCAATCAGCCCCAGCATTTT
>.|TRBD2|TRBV7-7|TRBJ2-5
CASSLRAGVAGGETQYF
TGTGCTAGCAGCTTACGCGCCGGTGTAGCGGGAGGGGAGACCCAGTACTTC
>.|.|TRBV7-9|TRBJ2-7
CASSPGRETYEQYF
TGTGCCAGCAGCCCTGGACGGGAAACCTACGAGCAGTACTTC
>.|.|TRBV5-1|TRBJ2-7
CASRPGAQAYEQYF
TGCGCCAGCAGGCCCGGCGCACAGGCCTACGAGCAGTACTTC
>few|TRBD1|TRBV15|TRBJ1-1
CATSRETGGTEAFF
TGTGCCACCAGCAGAGAAACAGGGGGCACTGAAGCTTTCTTT